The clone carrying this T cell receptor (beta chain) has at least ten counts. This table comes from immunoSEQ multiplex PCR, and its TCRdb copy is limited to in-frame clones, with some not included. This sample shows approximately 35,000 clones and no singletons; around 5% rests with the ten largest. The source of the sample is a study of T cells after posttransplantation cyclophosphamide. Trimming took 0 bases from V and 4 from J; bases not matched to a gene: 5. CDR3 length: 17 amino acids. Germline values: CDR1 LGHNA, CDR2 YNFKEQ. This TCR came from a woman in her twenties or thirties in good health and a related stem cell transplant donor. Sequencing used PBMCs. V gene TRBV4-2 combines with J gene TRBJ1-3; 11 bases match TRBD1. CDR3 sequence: CASSQERTGGAGNTIYF. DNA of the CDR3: TGTGCCAGCAGCCAAGAACGGACAGGGGGCGCCGGAAACACCATATATTTT.